These 5 T cell receptor beta chains share one sample of origin, sequenced in a study of molecular identifiers for immune sequencing clone quantification. TCRdb used MiXCR to reprocess the PCR reads, holding one entry per CDR3 protein. The data hold about 640,000 distinct CDR3 sequences, with nearly 20% observed a single time. Sample: naive CD8+ T cells from blood, with Jurkat cell RNA spiked in. Stated subset: FACS-sorted CD8+CD4-CCR7+CD45RA+ naive T cells. Receptors originate from a human donor in good health. Some libraries in this study had Jurkat cell RNA spiked in.

V is TRBV19 and J is TRBJ2-2; tentatively, D is TRBD1 or TRBD2 (5 bases each). Germline lookup yields CDR1 LNHDA and CDR2 SQIVND (reference sequence). The CDR3 length is 16 residues. V was shortened by 4 bases and J by 6 bases, with 18 bases between the two germline ends. This CDR3 is CASSTGWDEGAGELFF. Here the CDR3 DNA reads TGTGCCAGTAGTACAGGTTGGGACGAAGGGGCCGGGGAGCTGTTTTTT.

This clonotype was counted once. Possible read error: a much larger clone is one base away. CDR3 nucleotides: TGTGCCATCGGACGGACAGGGGGCGTCGCCGGGGAGCTGTTTTTT. The encoded protein is CAIGRTGGVAGELFF. The rearrangement uses TRBV10-3 and TRBJ2-2, with 11 nucleotides matching TRBD1. J gave up 6 bases and V 8 bases, and 8 bases lay outside the gene matches. CDR3 length: 15 residues. CDR1 is ENHRY, CDR2 SYGVKD, per germline.

This clonotype has only a few counts. The chain employs TRBV27 and TRBJ2-1; tentatively, D is TRBD2 (6 bases). V was trimmed by 3 bases and J by 7 bases, leaving 13 bases between them. The CDR3 is 14 amino acids. CDR1 is MNHEY, CDR2 SMNVEV, per germline (reference sequence). The CDR3 nucleotides are TGTGCCAGCAGTTTGGGGACTCCCTGGAATGAGCAGTTCTTC. It yields the protein CASSLGTPWNEQFF.

The sample holds many counts of this clonotype. This rearrangement joins TRBV10-3 to TRBJ2-7; TRBD1 is a possible D gene (6 bases). CDR1 is ENHRY, CDR2 SYGVKD, per germline. CDR3 length equals 14 residues. Trimming shortened V by 2 bases and J by 1 base, and 9 bases separated the two germline ends. CDR3 in amino acids: CAISETTGSYEQYF. The CDR3 coding sequence is TGTGCCATCAGTGAGACAACAGGGTCCTACGAGCAGTACTTC.

In the case of this clonotype: Without the conserved terminal phenylalanine or tryptophan, this CDR3 likely stems from a read error. This chain connects TRBV27 to TRBJ1-5; perhaps TRBD1 as D (5 bases). The CDR3 sequence is 14 residues long. Trimming cost V 3 bases and J 3 bases, with 9 bases left between them. Germline assignment: CDR1 MNHEY and CDR2 SMNVEV (reference sequence). The CDR3 coding sequence is TGTGCCAGCAGTTTGGAGGGGCCCAATCAGCCCCAGCATTCT. Residues: CASSLEGPNQPQHS.